Below, 13 T cell receptor beta chains from the same sample are listed, as sequenced in a study of a mutant IDH1 vaccine in newly diagnosed glioma. The time point was: baseline, week 1 (first vaccination visit). The treatment here: pre-vaccination baseline after standard-of-care therapy. The assay was immunoSEQ multiplex PCR, and TCRdb's table has in-frame clones only and misses some. The sample holds about 88,000 clones, roughly four fifths seen once. The input for sequencing was PBMCs, taken from a glioma patient treated with radiotherapy, temozolomide or both. The receptors here all came from a middle-aged man with glioma. Some clones in this sample may be carry-over from other donors' samples.

This chain joins TRBV5-4 and TRBJ1-6; D is unresolved. Germline CDR1 is SGHNT and CDR2 is YYREEE (reference sequence). This CDR3 spans 15 amino acids. With 4 bases removed from V and 7 bases from J, the gap between germline ends came to 15 bases. The CDR3 nucleotides are TGTGCCAGCAGCCCGACGGGATTACTAAATTCACCCCTCCACTTT. As protein: CASSPTGLLNSPLHF.

The chain uses TRBV5-1 and TRBJ1-3; D call uncertain. The CDR3 runs to 15 residues. V gave up 6 bases and J gave up 4 bases, with 17 bases separating them. Germline-derived CDR1 and CDR2 are SGHRS and YFSETQ. In DNA, the CDR3 is TGCGCCAGCAAAAAAGGTCCAGAAGCGGGAAACACCATATATTTT. This codes for CASKKGPEAGNTIYF.

On this clone itself: This sample also contains other DNA sequences that code for the same CDR3. The chain is built from TRBV4-1 and TRBJ1-5; D might be TRBD1 (6 bases). CDR1 MGHRA and CDR2 YSYEKL come from the germline V gene. V was shortened by 0 bases and J by 2 bases, with 11 bases between the two germline ends. The CDR3 loop spans 16 amino acids. CDR3 sequence (DNA): TGCGCCAGCAGCCAAGATGGGGGGCTTGGCAATCAGCCCCAGCATTTT. Translating gives CASSQDGGLGNQPQHF.

J is TRBJ2-6 and V is TRBV5-6, with TRBD1 as a possible D gene (6 bases). The germline V gene has CDR1 SGHDT and CDR2 YYEEEE. V lost 2 bases to trimming and J lost 3 bases, with 12 bases between them. This CDR3 is 16 amino acids long. The DNA of the CDR3 is TGTGCCAGCAGCTTTTCAGGGGTCGGTGGGGCCAACGTCCTGACTTTC. This encodes CASSFSGVGGANVLTF.

The genes are TRBV5-1 and TRBJ2-1, with D possibly being TRBD1 or TRBD2 (5 bases each). CDR1 SGHRS and CDR2 YFSETQ come from the germline V gene. V gave up 0 bases and J gave up 0 bases, with 7 bases separating them. This CDR3 has 15 residues. This chain's CDR3 is CASSLGDLSYNEQFF. CDR3 DNA: TGCGCCAGCAGCTTGGGGGACCTCTCCTACAATGAGCAGTTCTTC. Together with reference TRBV5-1 and TRBJ2-1, the CDR3 gives the full variable domain: KAGVTQTPRYLIKTRGQQVTLSCSPISGHRSVSWYQQTPGQGLQFLFEYFSETQRNKGNFPGRFSGRQFSNSRSEMNVSTLELGDSALYLCASSLGDLSYNEQFFGPGTRLTVL.

The chain has TRBV30 and TRBJ2-7; a possible D gene is TRBD1 (7 bases). Deletions cut 2 bases from V and 3 bases from J, with 11 bases between. The CDR3 is 13 amino acids. Germline V CDR1 and CDR2: GTSNPN, SVGIG (reference sequence). CDR3: CAWSRQGGYEQYF. The CDR3 DNA sequence: TGTGCCTGGAGTAGACAGGGAGGCTACGAGCAGTACTTC. The complete variable domain, with remaining parts taken from reference TRBV30 and TRBJ2-7, reads SQTIHQWPATLVQPVGSPLSLECTVEGTSNPNLYWYRQAAGRGLQLLFYSVGIGQISSEVPQNLSASRPQDRQFILSSKKLLLSDSGFYLCAWSRQGGYEQYFGPGTRLTVT.

This chain links TRBV7-9 with TRBJ1-2, with 7 bases fitting TRBD1. J was trimmed by 7 bases and V by 1 base; bases with no gene match: 3. The CDR3 sequence is 13 residues long. Per the germline V gene, CDR1 is SEHNR and CDR2 is FQNEAQ (reference sequence). The CDR3 loop reads CASSLDRGGGYTF. The CDR3 DNA reads as TGTGCCAGCAGCTTAGACAGGGGTGGTGGCTACACCTTC.

This chain connects TRBV5-1 to TRBJ2-1; perhaps D is TRBD1 or TRBD2 (6 bases each). CDR3 length: 15 residues. Germline assignment: CDR1 SGHRS and CDR2 YFSETQ. V was cut by 3 bases and J by 5 bases, with 15 bases left in between. CDR3 sequence (DNA): TGCGCCAGCAGCTCGGAGGGGGTAACCAACAATGAGCAGTTCTTC. Its protein product is CASSSEGVTNNEQFF.

This sequence joins TRBV6-6 and TRBJ2-1; 9 bases map to TRBD1. Germline V CDR1 and CDR2: MNHNY, SVGAGI (reference sequence). The V gene end was trimmed by 1 base and the J gene end by 6 bases; junction bases not matched to a gene: 4. The CDR3 spans 15 residues. Here the CDR3 reads CASSYYGTGINEQFF. For the CDR3, the DNA is TGTGCCAGCAGTTACTACGGGACAGGGATCAATGAGCAGTTCTTC.

The rearrangement joins TRBV27 to TRBJ2-7; D is unclear. The CDR3 contains 13 residues. Germline CDR1 is MNHEY and CDR2 is SMNVEV (reference sequence). V was pared by 6 bases and J by 5 bases, with 14 bases between. CDR3 DNA sequence: TGTGCCAGCAGGCGTCGAGAGAGCCACGAGCAGTACTTC. Translation: CASRRRESHEQYF.

The chain joins TRBV5-1 to TRBJ1-6; no clear D. The CDR3 loop spans 13 amino acids. The V gene's germline CDR1 is SGHRS and CDR2 YFSETQ. Between the trimmed V and J ends, which lost 4 bases and 7 bases, there was a span of 9 bases. In DNA form, the CDR3 reads TGCGCCAGCAGCCTGACTCGGAATTCACCCCTCCACTTT. Translating it yields CASSLTRNSPLHF.

The CDR3 loop is CASRLTGTGLEQYF. DNA of the CDR3: TGTGCCAGCAGGTTAACAGGGACAGGGCTCGAGCAGTACTTC. The rearrangement uses TRBV27 and TRBJ2-7; 9 nucleotides align to TRBD1. This CDR3 has 14 amino acids. The J segment lost 6 bases and the V segment lost 6 bases, leaving 9 bases of the junction unmatched. Germline assignment: CDR1 MNHEY and CDR2 SMNVEV (reference sequence).

This chain joins TRBV19 and TRBJ1-6; D remains ambiguous. CDR1 and CDR2 from the germline V gene are LNHDA and SQIVND (reference sequence). The CDR3 is 14 amino acids. The V gene lost 7 bases and the J gene lost 0 bases, with 7 bases spanning the gap. As DNA, the CDR3 is TGTGCCAGTACGGTGAGCTCCTATAATTCACCCCTCCACTTT. Its translation: CASTVSSYNSPLHF.